This T cell receptor beta chain was obtained from a study of PD-L1 blockade in urothelial cancer. Study summary: Prior chemotherapy in patients spanned 0 to 3 regimens. A median roughly 140,000 T cells were found in blood samples. Treatment start was followed by blood analysis at 3 weeks (second dose) and again at 6 weeks.

TCRdb's table, derived via immunoSEQ multiplex PCR, lists solely in-frame clones and lacks some. Found here are some 100,000 clones, about 90% of them singletons; the top ten hold approximately 1%. In the case of this clone: Its antigen is undetermined.

Study results and limitations: Pretreatment TCR clonality in blood under the median foretold superior survival.

The CDR3 length is 17 residues. J was trimmed by 1 base and V by 5 bases; bases with no gene match: 11. The V gene's germline CDR1 is LNHDA and CDR2 SQIVND (reference sequence). The chain employs TRBV19 and TRBJ1-5, with 7 bases fitting TRBD1. The specimen was PBMCs, collected around atezolizumab (anti-PD-L1) treatment. The clonotype originates from a woman aged 80 or over with urothelial cancer. The DNA for the CDR3 is TGTGCCAGTAGTCTTCGACAGGGAATGGGGAGCAATCAGCCCCAGCATTTT. Translated, it gives CASSLRQGMGSNQPQHF. The whole variable domain, remainder taken from reference TRBV19 and TRBJ1-5, is DGGITQSPKYLFRKEGQNVTLSCEQNLNHDAMYWYRQDPGQGLRLIYYSQIVNDFQKGDIAEGYSVSREKKESFPLTVTSAQKNPTAFYLCASSLRQGMGSNQPQHFGDGTRLSIL.